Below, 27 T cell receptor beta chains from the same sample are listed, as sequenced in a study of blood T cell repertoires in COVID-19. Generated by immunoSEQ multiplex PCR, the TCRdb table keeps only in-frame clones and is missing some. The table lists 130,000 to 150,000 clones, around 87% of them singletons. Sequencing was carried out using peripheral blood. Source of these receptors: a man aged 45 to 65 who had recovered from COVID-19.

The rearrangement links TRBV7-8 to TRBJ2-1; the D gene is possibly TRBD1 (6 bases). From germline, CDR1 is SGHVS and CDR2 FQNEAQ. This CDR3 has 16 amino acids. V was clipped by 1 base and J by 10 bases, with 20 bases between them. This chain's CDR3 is CASSLVEIQGLREQFF. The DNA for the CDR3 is TGTGCCAGCAGCTTAGTCGAGATACAGGGTCTTAGGGAGCAGTTCTTC.

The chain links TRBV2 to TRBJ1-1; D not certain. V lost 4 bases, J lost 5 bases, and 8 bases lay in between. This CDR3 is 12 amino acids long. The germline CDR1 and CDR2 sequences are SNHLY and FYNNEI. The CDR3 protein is CASSGLLTEAFF. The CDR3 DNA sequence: TGTGCCAGCAGTGGACTTCTGACTGAAGCTTTCTTT. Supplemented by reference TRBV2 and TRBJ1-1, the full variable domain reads EPEVTQTPSHQVTQMGQEVILRCVPISNHLYFYWYRQILGQKVEFLVSFYNNEISEKSEIFDDQFSVERPDGSNFTLKIRSTKLEDSAMYFCASSGLLTEAFFGQGTRLTVV.

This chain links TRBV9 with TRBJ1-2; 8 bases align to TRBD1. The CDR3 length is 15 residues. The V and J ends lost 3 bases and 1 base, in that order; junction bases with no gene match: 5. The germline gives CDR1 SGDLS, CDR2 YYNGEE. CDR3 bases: TGTGCCAGCAGCGCAGGGGGCCTTGGTAACTATGGCTACACCTTC. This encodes CASSAGGLGNYGYTF.

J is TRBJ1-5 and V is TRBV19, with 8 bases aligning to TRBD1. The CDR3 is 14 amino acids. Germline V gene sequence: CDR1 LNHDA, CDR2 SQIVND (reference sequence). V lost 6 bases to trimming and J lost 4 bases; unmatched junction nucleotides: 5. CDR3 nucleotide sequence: TGTGCCAGTAGGCAGACAGGGGATAATCAGCCCCAGCATTTT. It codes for CASRQTGDNQPQHF.

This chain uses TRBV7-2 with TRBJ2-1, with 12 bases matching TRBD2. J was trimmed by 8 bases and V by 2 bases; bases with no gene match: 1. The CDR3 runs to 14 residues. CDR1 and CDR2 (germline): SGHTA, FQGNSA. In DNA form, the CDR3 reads TGTGCCAGCAGCTTACTAGCGGGGGGGGATGAGCAGTTCTTC. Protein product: CASSLLAGGDEQFF.

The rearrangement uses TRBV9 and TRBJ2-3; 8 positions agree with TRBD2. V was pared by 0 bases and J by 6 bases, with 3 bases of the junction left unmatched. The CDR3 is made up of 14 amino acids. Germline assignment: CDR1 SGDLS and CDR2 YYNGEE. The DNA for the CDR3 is TGTGCCAGCAGCGTAGACGGGGGGGCTGATACGCAGTATTTT. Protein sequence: CASSVDGGADTQYF.

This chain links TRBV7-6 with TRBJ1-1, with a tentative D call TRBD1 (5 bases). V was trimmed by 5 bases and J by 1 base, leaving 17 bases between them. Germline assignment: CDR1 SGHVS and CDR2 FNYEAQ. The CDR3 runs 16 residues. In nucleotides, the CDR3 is TGTGCCAGCAGCCTCAGGGCCTGGGGCGCGAACACTGAAGCTTTCTTT. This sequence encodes CASSLRAWGANTEAFF.

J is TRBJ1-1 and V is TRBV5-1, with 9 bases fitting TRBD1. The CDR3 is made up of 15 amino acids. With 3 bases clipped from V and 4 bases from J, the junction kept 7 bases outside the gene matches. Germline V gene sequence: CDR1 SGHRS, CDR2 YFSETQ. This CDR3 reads CASSSGTGRPTEAFF. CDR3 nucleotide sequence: TGCGCCAGCAGCTCGGGGACAGGGCGTCCCACTGAAGCTTTCTTT. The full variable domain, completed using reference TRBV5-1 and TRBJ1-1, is KAGVTQTPRYLIKTRGQQVTLSCSPISGHRSVSWYQQTPGQGLQFLFEYFSETQRNKGNFPGRFSGRQFSNSRSEMNVSTLELGDSALYLCASSSGTGRPTEAFFGQGTRLTVV.

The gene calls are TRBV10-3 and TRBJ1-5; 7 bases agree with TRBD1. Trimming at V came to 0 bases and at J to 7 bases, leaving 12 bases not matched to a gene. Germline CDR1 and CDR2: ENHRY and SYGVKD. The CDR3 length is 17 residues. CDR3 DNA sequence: TGTGCCATCAGTGAGTCAATTCTTGACAGGGCGCGGCAGCCCCAGCATTTT. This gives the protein CAISESILDRARQPQHF.

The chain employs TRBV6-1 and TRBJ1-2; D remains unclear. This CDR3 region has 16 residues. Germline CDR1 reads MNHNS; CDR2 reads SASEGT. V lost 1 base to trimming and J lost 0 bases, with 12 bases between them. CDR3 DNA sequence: TGTGCCAGCAGTGAAGAACAGAGATGGACTAACTATGGCTACACCTTC. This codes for CASSEEQRWTNYGYTF.

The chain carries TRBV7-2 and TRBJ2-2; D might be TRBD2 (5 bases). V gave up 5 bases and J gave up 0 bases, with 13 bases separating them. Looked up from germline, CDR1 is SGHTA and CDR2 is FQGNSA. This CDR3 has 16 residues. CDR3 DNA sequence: TGTGCCAGCAGCGCCACCTTAGCGACGAACACCGGGGAGCTGTTTTTT. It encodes CASSATLATNTGELFF. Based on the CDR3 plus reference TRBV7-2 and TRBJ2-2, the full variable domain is GAGVSQSPSNKVTEKGKDVELRCDPISGHTALYWYRQSLGQGLEFLIYFQGNSAPDKSGLPSDRFSAERTGGSVSTLTIQRTQQEDSAVYLCASSATLATNTGELFFGEGSRLTVL.

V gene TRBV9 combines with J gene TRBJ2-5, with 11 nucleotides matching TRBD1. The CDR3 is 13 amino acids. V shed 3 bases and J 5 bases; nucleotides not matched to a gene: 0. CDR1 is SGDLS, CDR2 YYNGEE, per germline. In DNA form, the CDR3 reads TGTGCCAGCAGCGGGACAGGGGGCGAGACCCAGTACTTC. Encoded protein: CASSGTGGETQYF.

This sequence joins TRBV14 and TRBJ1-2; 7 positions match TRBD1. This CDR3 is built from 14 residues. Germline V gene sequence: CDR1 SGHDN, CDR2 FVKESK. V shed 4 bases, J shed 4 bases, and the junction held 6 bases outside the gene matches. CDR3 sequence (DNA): TGTGCCAGCAGCCCTCCGGGACAGATCTATGGCTACACCTTC. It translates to CASSPPGQIYGYTF. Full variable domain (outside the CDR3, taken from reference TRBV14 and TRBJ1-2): EAGVTQFPSHSVIEKGQTVTLRCDPISGHDNLYWYRRVMGKEIKFLLHFVKESKQDESGMPNNRFLAERTGGTYSTLKVQPAELEDSGVYFCASSPPGQIYGYTFGSGTRLTVV.

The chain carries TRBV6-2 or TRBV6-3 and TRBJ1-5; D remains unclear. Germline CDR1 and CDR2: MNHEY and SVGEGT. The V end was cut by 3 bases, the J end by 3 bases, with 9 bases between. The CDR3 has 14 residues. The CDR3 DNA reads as TGTGCCAGCAGTTATTCTTCCGTCAATCAGCCCCAGCATTTT. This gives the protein CASSYSSVNQPQHF.

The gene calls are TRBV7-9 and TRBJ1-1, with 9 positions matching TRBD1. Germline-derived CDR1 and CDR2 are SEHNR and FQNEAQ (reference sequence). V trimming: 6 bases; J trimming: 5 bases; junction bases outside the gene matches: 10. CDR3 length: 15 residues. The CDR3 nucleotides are TGTGCCAGCAGTTGGGACAGGGCGGGAGAAACTGAAGCTTTCTTT. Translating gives CASSWDRAGETEAFF.

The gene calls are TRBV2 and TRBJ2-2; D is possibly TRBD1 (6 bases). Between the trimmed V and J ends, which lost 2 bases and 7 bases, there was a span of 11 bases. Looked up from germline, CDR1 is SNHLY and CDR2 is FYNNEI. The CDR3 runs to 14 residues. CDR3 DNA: TGTGCCAGCAGTGAAAACAGGGCTGGCGGGGAGCTGTTTTTT. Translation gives CASSENRAGGELFF.

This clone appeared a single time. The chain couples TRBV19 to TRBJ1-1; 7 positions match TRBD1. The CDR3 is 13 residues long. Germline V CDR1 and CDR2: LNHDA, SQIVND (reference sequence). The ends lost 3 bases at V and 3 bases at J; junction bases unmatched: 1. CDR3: CASSITGDTEAFF. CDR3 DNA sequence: TGTGCCAGTAGTATCACAGGGGACACTGAAGCTTTCTTT. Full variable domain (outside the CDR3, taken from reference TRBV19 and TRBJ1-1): DGGITQSPKYLFRKEGQNVTLSCEQNLNHDAMYWYRQDPGQGLRLIYYSQIVNDFQKGDIAEGYSVSREKKESFPLTVTSAQKNPTAFYLCASSITGDTEAFFGQGTRLTVV.

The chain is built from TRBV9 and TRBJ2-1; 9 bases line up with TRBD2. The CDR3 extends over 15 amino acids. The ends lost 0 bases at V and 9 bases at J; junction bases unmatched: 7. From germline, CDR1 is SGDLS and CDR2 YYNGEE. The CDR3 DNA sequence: TGTGCCAGCAGCGTAGTTGGCGGGGGGGCATTTGAGCAGTTCTTC. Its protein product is CASSVVGGGAFEQFF.

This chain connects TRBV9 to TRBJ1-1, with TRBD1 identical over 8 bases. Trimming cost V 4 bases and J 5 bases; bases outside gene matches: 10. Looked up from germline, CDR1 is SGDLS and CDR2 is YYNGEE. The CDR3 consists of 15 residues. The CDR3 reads CASSRRLTGETEAFF. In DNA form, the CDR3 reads TGTGCCAGCAGCCGACGCTTGACAGGGGAAACTGAAGCTTTCTTT. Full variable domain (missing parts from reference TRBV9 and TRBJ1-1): DSGVTQTPKHLITATGQRVTLRCSPRSGDLSVYWYQQSLDQGLQFLIQYYNGEERAKGNILERFSAQQFPDLHSELNLSSLELGDSALYFCASSRRLTGETEAFFGQGTRLTVV.

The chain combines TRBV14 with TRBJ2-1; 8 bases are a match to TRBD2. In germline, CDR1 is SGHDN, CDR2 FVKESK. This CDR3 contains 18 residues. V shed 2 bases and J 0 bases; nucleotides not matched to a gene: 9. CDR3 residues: CASSQLLAGFISYNEQFF. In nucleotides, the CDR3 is TGTGCCAGCAGCCAACTCCTAGCGGGTTTTATCTCCTACAATGAGCAGTTCTTC.

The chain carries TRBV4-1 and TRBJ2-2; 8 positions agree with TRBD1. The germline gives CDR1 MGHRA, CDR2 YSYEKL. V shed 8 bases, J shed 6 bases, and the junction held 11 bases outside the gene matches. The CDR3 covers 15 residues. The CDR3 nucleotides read TGCGCCAGCGAATATTCCGGACAGGGTGCCGGGGAGCTGTTTTTT. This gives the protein CASEYSGQGAGELFF.

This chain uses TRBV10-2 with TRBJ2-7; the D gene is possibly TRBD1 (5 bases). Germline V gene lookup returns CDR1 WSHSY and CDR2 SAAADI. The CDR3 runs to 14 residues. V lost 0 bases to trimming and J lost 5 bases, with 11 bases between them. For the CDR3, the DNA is TGCGCCAGCAGTGAGTCATGGCAGGGTAACGAGCAGTACTTC. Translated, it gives CASSESWQGNEQYF.

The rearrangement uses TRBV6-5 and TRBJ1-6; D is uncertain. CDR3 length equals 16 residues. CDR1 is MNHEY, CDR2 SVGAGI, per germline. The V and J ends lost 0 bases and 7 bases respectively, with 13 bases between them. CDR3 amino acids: CASSYSADGKNSPLHF. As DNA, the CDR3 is TGTGCCAGCAGTTACTCGGCGGACGGGAAGAATTCACCCCTCCACTTT.

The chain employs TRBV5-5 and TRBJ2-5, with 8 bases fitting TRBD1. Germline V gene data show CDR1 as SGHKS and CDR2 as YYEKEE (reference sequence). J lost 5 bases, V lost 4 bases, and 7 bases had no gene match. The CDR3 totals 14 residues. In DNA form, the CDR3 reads TGTGCCAGCAGCCTTGGGACAGGAGGGGAGACCCAGTACTTC. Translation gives CASSLGTGGETQYF. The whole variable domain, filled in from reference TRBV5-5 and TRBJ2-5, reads DAGVTQSPTHLIKTRGQQVTLRCSPISGHKSVSWYQQVLGQGPQFIFQYYEKEERGRGNFPDRFSARQFPNYSSELNVNALLLGDSALYLCASSLGTGGETQYFGPGTRLLVL.

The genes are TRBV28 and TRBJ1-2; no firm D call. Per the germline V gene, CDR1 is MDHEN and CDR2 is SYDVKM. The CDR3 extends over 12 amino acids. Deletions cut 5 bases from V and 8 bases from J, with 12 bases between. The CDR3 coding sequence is TGTGCCAGCAGTCCTCCTGATGGCGGCTACACCTTC. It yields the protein CASSPPDGGYTF.

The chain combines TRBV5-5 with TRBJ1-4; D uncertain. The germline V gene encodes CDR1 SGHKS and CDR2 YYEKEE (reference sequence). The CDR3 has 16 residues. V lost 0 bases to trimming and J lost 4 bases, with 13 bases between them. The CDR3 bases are TGTGCCAGCAGCTTGGGTGATGTCAGGTTTAATGAAAAACTGTTTTTT. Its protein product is CASSLGDVRFNEKLFF.

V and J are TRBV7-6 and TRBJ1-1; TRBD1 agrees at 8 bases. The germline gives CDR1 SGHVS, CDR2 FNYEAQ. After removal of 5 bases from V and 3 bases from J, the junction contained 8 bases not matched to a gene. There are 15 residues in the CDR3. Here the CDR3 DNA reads TGTGCCAGCAGCCCCGCGACAGGGGTGGACACTGAAGCTTTCTTT. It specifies CASSPATGVDTEAFF.